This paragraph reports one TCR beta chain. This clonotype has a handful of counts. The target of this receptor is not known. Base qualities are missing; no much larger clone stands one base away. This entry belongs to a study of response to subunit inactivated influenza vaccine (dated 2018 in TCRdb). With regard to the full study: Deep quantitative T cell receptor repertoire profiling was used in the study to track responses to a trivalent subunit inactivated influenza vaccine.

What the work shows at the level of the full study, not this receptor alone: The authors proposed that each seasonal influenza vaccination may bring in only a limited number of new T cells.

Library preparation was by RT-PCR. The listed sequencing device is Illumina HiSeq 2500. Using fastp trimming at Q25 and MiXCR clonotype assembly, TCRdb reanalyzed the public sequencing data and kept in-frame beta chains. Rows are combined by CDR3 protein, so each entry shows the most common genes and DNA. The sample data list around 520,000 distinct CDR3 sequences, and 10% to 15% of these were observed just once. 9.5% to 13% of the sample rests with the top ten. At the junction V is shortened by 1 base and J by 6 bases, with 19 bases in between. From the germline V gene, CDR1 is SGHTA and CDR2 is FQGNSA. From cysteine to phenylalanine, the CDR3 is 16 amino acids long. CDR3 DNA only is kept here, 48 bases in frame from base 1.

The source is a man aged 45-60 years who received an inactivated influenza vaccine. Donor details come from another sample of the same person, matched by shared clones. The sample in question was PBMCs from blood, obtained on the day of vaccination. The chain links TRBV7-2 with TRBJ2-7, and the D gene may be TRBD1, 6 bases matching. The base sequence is TGTGCCAGCAGCTTAGGAGGAACCACCCTAGGGGGCGAGCAGTACTTC. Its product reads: CASSLGGTTLGGEQYF.